This T cell receptor (beta chain) was captured in a study of cytomegalovirus exposure and HLA in healthy donors. General observations from the study: The analysis excluded some indistinguishable V segments, including TRBV6-2 and TRBV6-3. Later genetic work tied a missense DCLRE1C variant to beta-chain V and J trimming.

The PCR was carried out with 60 Vbeta primers and 13 Jbeta primers. The assay was immunoSEQ multiplex PCR, and TCRdb's table has in-frame clones only and misses some. The sample holds 130,000 or so clones, around 83% seen once. This clone was counted between two and nine times. Its antigen is still unknown. Germline V CDR1 and CDR2: MDHEN, SYDVKM. Between the trimmed V and J ends, which lost 6 bases and 2 bases, there was a span of 12 bases. The CDR3 covers 14 residues. V usage is TRBV28 and J usage is TRBJ2-3, with D uncertain. The sample taken for sequencing was PBMCs. The receptor's source is a woman between 18 and 30 years old in good health and CMV-seropositive. CDR3 nucleotide sequence: TGTGCCAGCAGCCGTACTAAGATCACAGATACGCAGTATTTT. Its translation: CASSRTKITDTQYF.